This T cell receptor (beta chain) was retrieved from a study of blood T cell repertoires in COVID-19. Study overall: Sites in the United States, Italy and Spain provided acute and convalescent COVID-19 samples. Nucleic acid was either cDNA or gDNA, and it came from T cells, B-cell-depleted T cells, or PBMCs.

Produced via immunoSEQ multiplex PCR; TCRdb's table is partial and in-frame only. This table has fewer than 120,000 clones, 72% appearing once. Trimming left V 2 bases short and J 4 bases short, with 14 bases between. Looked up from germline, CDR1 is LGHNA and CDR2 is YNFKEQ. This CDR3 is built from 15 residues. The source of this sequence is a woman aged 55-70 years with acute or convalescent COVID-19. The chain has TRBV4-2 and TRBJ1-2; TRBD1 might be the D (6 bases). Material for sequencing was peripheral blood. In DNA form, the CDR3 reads TGTGCCAGCAGCCAACCCAGGGGAACCGGCTATGGCTACACCTTC. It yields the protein CASSQPRGTGYGYTF.